Listed here are 30 T cell receptor beta chains from one sample, sequenced in a study of T cell responses to AZD1222 COVID-19 vaccine (dated by TCRdb to the early 2020s). The time point label on this specimen signifies: baseline before first vaccination. According to the study, the label for this sample's treatment or condition signals: meningococcal conjugate vaccine given as trial control. Libraries were constructed by the immunoSEQ multiplex PCR assay. TCRdb retrieved this table from immuneACCESS and kept in-frame rearrangements only. Not all clones are present; in checked studies, unresolved V genes account for under half, and no reason is known for the remainder. The sample records more than 150,000 clones, about 89% of which are singletons. About 3% of the sample goes to the ten largest clones. Sequencing used peripheral blood, obtained on day 0 of MenACWY control vaccination. These receptor sequences come from an adult in good health.

The chain couples TRBV9 to TRBJ1-6, with a tentative D call TRBD1 (5 bases). The germline V and J ends were trimmed by 3 bases and 6 bases, with 10 bases remaining between them. The CDR3 has 14 amino acids. The germline V gene has CDR1 SGDLS and CDR2 YYNGEE. CDR3 nucleotide sequence: TGTGCCAGCAGCGAACAGGCTATTAATTCACCCCTCCACTTT. Translation gives CASSEQAINSPLHF.

The V call is TRBV6-5, the J call TRBJ2-5; D ambiguous. V was pared by 6 bases and J by 5 bases, with 19 bases between. CDR1 and CDR2 from the germline V gene are MNHEY and SVGAGI. There are 15 residues in the CDR3. DNA of the CDR3: TGTGCCAGCAGGAACACAGACGGGTCCTGGGAGACCCAGTACTTC. Its protein product is CASRNTDGSWETQYF.

V is TRBV28 and J is TRBJ1-2; 8 bases fit TRBD1. This CDR3 spans 15 amino acids. With V trimmed by 1 base and J by 7 bases, 8 bases remained unmatched. The germline V gene encodes CDR1 MDHEN and CDR2 SYDVKM. CDR3 sequence reads: CASSLFAGGAGGYTF. The CDR3 bases are TGTGCCAGCAGTTTATTTGCAGGGGGCGCGGGTGGCTACACCTTC.

The chain recombines TRBV6-5 with TRBJ2-1; 9 bases match TRBD2. The junction had 6 bases not matched to a gene; V was cut back by 4 bases and J by 8 bases. CDR1 is MNHEY and CDR2 is SVGAGI in the germline V gene. CDR3 length equals 14 residues. CDR3 coding DNA: TGTGCCAGCAGTTCGCGGGGGGGCCTGGATGAGCAGTTCTTC. It encodes CASSSRGGLDEQFF.

The chain has TRBV3-1 (or the pseudogene TRBV3-2) and TRBJ2-7, with a weak D call TRBD1 (6 bases). The CDR3 runs 15 residues. The V end was cut by 3 bases, the J end by 0 bases, with 12 bases between. In germline, CDR1 is LGHDT, CDR2 YNNKEL (reference sequence). Here the CDR3 reads CASSQTGFSSYEQYF. The CDR3 region has the DNA TGTGCCAGCAGCCAGACAGGCTTTAGCTCCTACGAGCAGTACTTC.

This clone appeared once. This chain joins TRBV7-3 and TRBJ2-3; 7 bases agree with TRBD2. Unmatched junction bases numbered 4, after V lost 3 bases and J lost 4 bases. The CDR3 has 14 amino acids. Germline assignment: CDR1 SGHTA and CDR2 FQGTGA. CDR3 in amino acids: CASSLRAGPDTQYF. CDR3 in DNA: TGTGCCAGCAGCTTGAGAGCGGGACCAGATACGCAGTATTTT.

The V gene is TRBV3-1 (or the pseudogene TRBV3-2), the J gene TRBJ1-6; D unclear. V shed 8 bases and J shed 7 bases, with 12 bases lying between them. The CDR3 runs 13 residues. Germline V gene lookup returns CDR1 LGHDT and CDR2 YNNKEL (reference sequence). The CDR3: CASSRKPNSPLHF. CDR3 DNA sequence: TGTGCCAGCTCAAGGAAGCCCAATTCACCCCTCCACTTT.

This rearrangement joins TRBV6-5 to TRBJ1-1; D is possibly TRBD1 (5 bases). V was cut by 7 bases and J by 2 bases, with 8 bases left in between. The germline V gene has CDR1 MNHEY and CDR2 SVGAGI. The CDR3 covers 12 residues. The CDR3 DNA is TGTGCCAGCAAAGGGGTCAACACTGAAGCTTTCTTT. This encodes CASKGVNTEAFF.

The gene calls are TRBV6-6 and TRBJ2-7; 8 bases are a match to TRBD1. Germline V gives CDR1 MNHNY, CDR2 SVGAGI (reference sequence). The CDR3 is 15 residues long. V lost 8 bases and J lost 7; bases outside the gene matches: 16. The CDR3 loop is CASGHPGQATLEQYF. For the CDR3, the DNA is TGTGCCAGCGGCCATCCGGGACAGGCGACTCTGGAGCAGTACTTC.

The chain employs TRBV19 and TRBJ1-6, with TRBD1 matching over 7 bases. Trimming removed 7 bases from V and 14 bases from J; junction bases left unmatched: 14. Germline V gene data show CDR1 as LNHDA and CDR2 as SQIVND (reference sequence). This CDR3 comprises 14 residues. The CDR3 region is CASTSGTESSSLHF. The CDR3 nucleotides read TGTGCCAGTACCTCCGGGACAGAATCCTCATCCCTCCACTTT.

The CDR3 region is CASSPPEGQGPYEQYF. The CDR3 DNA reads TGTGCCAGCTCACCACCAGAGGGACAGGGACCCTACGAGCAGTACTTC. V and J are TRBV18 and TRBJ2-7, with 9 bases identical to TRBD1. With V trimmed by 0 bases and J by 2 bases, 5 bases remained unmatched. The CDR3 has 16 amino acids. Germline CDR1 KGHSH, CDR2 LQKENI.

The chain combines TRBV12-5 with TRBJ1-2; 8 bases map to TRBD1. Germline CDR1 and CDR2: LGHNT and FRNRAP. The CDR3 sequence is 13 residues long. V lost 5 bases and J lost 8; bases outside the gene matches: 7. The CDR3 DNA follows: TGTGCTAGTGGTCCCCAGACAGGGGACGGCTACACCTTC. It translates to CASGPQTGDGYTF.

The V and J genes are TRBV7-6 and TRBJ1-2; D unresolved. Trimming took off 0 bases at V and 5 bases at J, with 13 bases between the two ends. The CDR3 spans 15 residues. The V gene's germline CDR1 is SGHVS and CDR2 FNYEAQ. Here the CDR3 DNA reads TGTGCCAGCAGCTTAGCTATTGGAGATCCTTATGGCTACACCTTC. It yields the protein CASSLAIGDPYGYTF.

The genes are TRBV10-3 and TRBJ2-1; no clear D gene. This CDR3 is built from 12 residues. Germline CDR1 ENHRY, CDR2 SYGVKD. Trimming pared 8 bases from V and 8 bases from J, leaving 13 bases between. CDR3 loop: CAIGSISDEQFF. The CDR3 bases are TGTGCCATCGGTTCGATCTCCGATGAGCAGTTCTTC.

The chain recombines TRBV10-3 with TRBJ2-5; D not resolved. Trimming cost V 3 bases and J 5 bases, with 13 bases left between them. The CDR3 loop spans 14 amino acids. Germline CDR1 and CDR2: ENHRY and SYGVKD. This chain's CDR3 is CAISESPVGETQYF. The CDR3 DNA follows: TGTGCCATCAGTGAATCCCCCGTGGGGGAGACCCAGTACTTC.

The rearrangement joins TRBV27 to TRBJ2-7; the D is unclear. V was shortened by 6 bases and J by 5 bases, with 17 bases between the two germline ends. Per germline, CDR1 MNHEY and CDR2 SMNVEV (reference sequence). The CDR3 totals 14 residues. CDR3 bases: TGTGCCAGCAGCACCCGGGCCAGAGTTAACGAGCAGTACTTC. Its protein product is CASSTRARVNEQYF.

This rearrangement joins TRBV7-9 to TRBJ2-1; the match to TRBD2 covers 11 bases. The germline V gene encodes CDR1 SEHNR and CDR2 FQNEAQ (reference sequence). CDR3 length: 16 amino acids. The V segment lost 3 bases and the J segment 3 bases; nucleotides outside the gene matches: 4. The DNA of the CDR3 is TGTGCCAGCAGCTTGGCGACTAGCGGGGTCTACAATGAGCAGTTCTTC. Residues: CASSLATSGVYNEQFF.

The V and J genes are TRBV7-9 and TRBJ2-1; tentatively, D is TRBD1 or TRBD2 (5 bases each). V was pared by 5 bases and J by 7 bases, with 15 bases between. This CDR3 is built from 14 residues. CDR1 and CDR2 from the germline V gene are SEHNR and FQNEAQ (reference sequence). Written as DNA, the CDR3 is TGTGCCAGCAGCGGGGGAATTTATGTGAATGAGCAGTTCTTC. Translating it yields CASSGGIYVNEQFF.

This chain connects TRBV18 to TRBJ2-2; 7 positions agree with TRBD1. Looked up from germline, CDR1 is KGHSH and CDR2 is LQKENI. Germline trimming cut 6 bases from V and 3 bases from J; bases unmatched to any gene: 7. The CDR3 runs 15 residues. CDR3 bases: TGTGCCAGCTCCCCCGCACAGGGGCACACCGGGGAGCTGTTTTTT. Amino acid sequence: CASSPAQGHTGELFF.

The V call is TRBV7-3, the J call TRBJ1-1, with TRBD1 as a possible D gene (5 bases). The CDR3 is 13 residues long. Germline V gives CDR1 SGHTA, CDR2 FQGTGA. V dropped 4 bases and J dropped 1 base, with 7 bases sitting between them. CDR3: CASSSDRNTEAFF. Written as DNA, the CDR3 is TGTGCCAGCAGCTCAGACAGGAACACTGAAGCTTTCTTT.

CDR3 protein: CASRIGTGYEQYF. CDR3 nucleotide sequence: TGTGCCAGTAGGATCGGGACAGGGTACGAGCAGTACTTC. This chain joins TRBV19 and TRBJ2-7, with 9 bases lining up with TRBD1. V trimming: 6 bases; J trimming: 4 bases; junction bases outside the gene matches: 4. The CDR3 loop spans 13 amino acids. Germline CDR1 reads LNHDA; CDR2 reads SQIVND (reference sequence). Filled out from reference TRBV19 and TRBJ2-7, the complete variable domain reads DGGITQSPKYLFRKEGQNVTLSCEQNLNHDAMYWYRQDPGQGLRLIYYSQIVNDFQKGDIAEGYSVSREKKESFPLTVTSAQKNPTAFYLCASRIGTGYEQYFGPGTRLTVT.

Only a few counts were recorded for this clone. V and J are TRBV10-3 and TRBJ1-2; D unresolved. CDR3 length: 13 amino acids. V was shortened by 0 bases and J by 4 bases, with 6 bases between the two germline ends. The V gene's germline CDR1 is ENHRY and CDR2 SYGVKD. CDR3 bases: TGTGCCATCAGTGAGTCGACACTCTATGGCTACACCTTC. It encodes CAISESTLYGYTF.

CDR3 DNA sequence: TGTGCCAGCAGCCCGGACCCATCCTACGAGCAGTACTTC. Encoded protein: CASSPDPSYEQYF. The genes are TRBV6-5 and TRBJ2-7, with no clear D. Germline lookup yields CDR1 MNHEY and CDR2 SVGAGI. CDR3 size: 13 residues. V lost 6 bases to trimming and J lost 1 base, with 10 bases between them.

The chain employs TRBV19 and TRBJ2-1, with TRBD1 identical over 10 bases. The length of the CDR3 is 15 residues. Trimming at V came to 9 bases and at J to 8 bases, leaving 13 bases not matched to a gene. Germline CDR1 is LNHDA and CDR2 is SQIVND (reference sequence). The CDR3 is CASSVTGQGWDEQFF. CDR3 DNA sequence: TGTGCCAGCAGCGTCACGGGACAGGGGTGGGATGAGCAGTTCTTC.

The genes are TRBV5-1 and TRBJ2-1; 10 bases map to TRBD2. Losses at the gene ends were 5 bases for V and 0 bases for J; bases not matched to a gene: 2. The germline V gene has CDR1 SGHRS and CDR2 YFSETQ. The CDR3 has 15 residues. The CDR3 bases are TGCGCCAGCAGGCCTAGCGGGAGCTCCTACAATGAGCAGTTCTTC. Residues: CASRPSGSSYNEQFF.

The chain couples TRBV6-6 to TRBJ1-3; TRBD1 is a possible D gene (5 bases). Germline CDR1 is MNHNY and CDR2 is SVGAGI (reference sequence). Trimming cost V 2 bases and J 4 bases, with 12 bases left between them. CDR3 size: 15 residues. Here the CDR3 reads CASSYGDGAGNTIYF. The CDR3 coding sequence is TGTGCCAGCAGTTACGGGGATGGGGCCGGAAACACCATATATTTT.

CDR3 sequence: CASSEIGEQFF. The DNA of the CDR3 is TGTGCCAGCAGCGAGATCGGTGAGCAGTTCTTC. This rearrangement joins TRBV6-5 to TRBJ2-1; D call uncertain. Per germline, CDR1 MNHEY and CDR2 SVGAGI. V shed 6 bases and J shed 9 bases, with 9 bases lying between them. This CDR3 spans 11 amino acids.

The V and J genes are TRBV30 and TRBJ2-7; D may be TRBD2 (5 bases). CDR1 is GTSNPN and CDR2 is SVGIG in the germline V gene (reference sequence). Trimming shortened V by 6 bases and J by 4 bases, and 19 bases separated the two germline ends. This CDR3 has 14 amino acids. CDR3 sequence (DNA): TGTGCCTGCCTAAGACGGGGAATAAGTTACGAGCAGTACTTC. Its translation: CACLRRGISYEQYF.

This rearrangement joins TRBV7-2 to TRBJ1-3; a possible D gene is TRBD1 (5 bases). From germline, CDR1 is SGHTA and CDR2 FQGNSA. V was cut by 0 bases and J by 7 bases, with 7 bases left in between. The CDR3 loop spans 13 amino acids. CDR3 protein: CASSLARDNTIYF. For the CDR3, the DNA is TGTGCCAGCAGCTTAGCCAGGGACAACACCATATATTTT.

The rearrangement uses TRBV19 and TRBJ1-5, with 7 nucleotides matching TRBD1. There are 15 residues in the CDR3. V lost 5 bases to trimming and J lost 2 bases; unmatched junction nucleotides: 6. The germline V gene has CDR1 LNHDA and CDR2 SQIVND (reference sequence). The CDR3 sequence is CASSQGGAGNQPQHF. The CDR3 nucleotides read TGTGCCAGTAGTCAAGGGGGCGCGGGCAATCAGCCCCAGCATTTT. Full variable domain (missing parts from reference TRBV19 and TRBJ1-5): DGGITQSPKYLFRKEGQNVTLSCEQNLNHDAMYWYRQDPGQGLRLIYYSQIVNDFQKGDIAEGYSVSREKKESFPLTVTSAQKNPTAFYLCASSQGGAGNQPQHFGDGTRLSIL.